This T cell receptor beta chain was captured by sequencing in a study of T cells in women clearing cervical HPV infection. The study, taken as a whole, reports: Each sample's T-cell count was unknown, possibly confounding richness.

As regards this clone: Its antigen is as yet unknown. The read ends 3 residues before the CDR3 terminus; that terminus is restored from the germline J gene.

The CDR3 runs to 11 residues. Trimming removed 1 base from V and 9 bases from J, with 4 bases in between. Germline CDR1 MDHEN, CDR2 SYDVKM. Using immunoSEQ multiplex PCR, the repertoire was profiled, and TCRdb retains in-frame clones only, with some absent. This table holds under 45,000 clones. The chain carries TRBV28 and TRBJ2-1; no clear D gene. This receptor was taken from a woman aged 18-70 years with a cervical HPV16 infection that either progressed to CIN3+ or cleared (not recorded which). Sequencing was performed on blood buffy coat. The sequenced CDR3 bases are TGTGCCAGCAGTTTATCGCGTGAG. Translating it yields CASSLSRE. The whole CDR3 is CASSLSREQFF.